The following is a TCR beta chain sequence with its context. Its antigen is undetermined. The CDR3 totals 15 residues. The junction had 6 bases not matched to a gene; V was cut back by 1 base and J by 3 bases. Germline lookup yields CDR1 LNHDA and CDR2 SQIVND (reference sequence). The data were obtained in a study of OX40 agonist ivuxolimab in advanced cancers. Across the whole study: Administration of intravenous ivuxolimab to patients occurred every 2 weeks at 0.01 to 10 mg/kg.

Findings of the study overall: The CD4+ and CD8+ T cells in the blood had expanded clonally by week 6 at 0.1 to 3.0 mg/kg.

TCRdb's copy holds only in-frame clones and misses some; the assay was immunoSEQ multiplex PCR. The repertoire has tens of thousands of clones, 88% of them found once; the top ten carry under 15%. The V and J genes are TRBV19 and TRBJ2-7; 7 bases are shared with TRBD2. Sequences were derived from CD4+ or CD8+ T cells sorted from blood, sampled in a trial of the OX40 agonist ivuxolimab. This clonotype originated in an adult with an advanced solid tumor such as melanoma, head and neck, liver or kidney cancer. The CDR3 DNA reads TGTGCCAGTAGTATAGCGGCGGGAGCAGACTACGAGCAGTACTTC. Its translation is CASSIAAGADYEQYF.